This TCR beta chain was sequenced in a study of response to subunit inactivated influenza vaccine. Via MiXCR, TCRdb re-called the RT-PCR reads, giving one row per CDR3 protein. The table includes about 780,000 distinct CDR3 sequences, around 20% detected once. Study observations and caveats: Only a handful of new T cells, the authors suggested, are recruited with each seasonal influenza vaccination.

As concerns this clonotype: The antigen is not known.

The CDR3 is made up of 15 amino acids. Trimming shortened V by 5 bases and J by 15 bases, and 26 bases separated the two germline ends. Germline loops: CDR1 SEHNR, CDR2 FQNEAQ (reference sequence). V and J are TRBV7-9 and TRBJ2-1; TRBD2 might be the D (7 bases). The receptor was derived from a man aged 50-59 years who received an inactivated influenza vaccine. The sequencing used PBMCs from blood, collected 5 days after vaccination. CDR3 in DNA: TGTGCCAGCAGCCCACAGGGTCAAAGGCGGGAGTGTCGGTTCTTC. This translates into CASSPQGQRRECRFF.